This T cell receptor beta chain was sequenced for a study of shared clonotypes between healthy human individuals. About the research overall: A donor's plate count was three for CD4 naive and three for CD4 memory; CD8 naive had two and CD8 memory one.

Broader study findings: Four donors showed sharing of approximately 5% of naive CD4 clonotypes.

Details on this clone: The antigen is unknown.

Germline V gene lookup returns CDR1 SEHNR and CDR2 FQNEAQ (reference sequence). This CDR3 has 17 amino acids. V lost 5 bases, J lost 2 bases, and 20 bases lay in between. Naive CD8 populations comprised CD45RO-negative cells positively selected for CCR7, excluding terminally differentiated effector memory CD45RA+ cells. Deep-level assay runs were performed. In the study's own analysis: Junction-only sequences produced by ImmunoSEQ had no quality scores, so filtering differed. TCRdb keeps only in-frame clones here, not all; method: immunoSEQ multiplex PCR. V and J calls and clone size follow that table, whereas D and trimming were derived from the DNA. The sample has approximately 810,000 clones; nearly 95% are singletons.

Sequencing used naive CD8+ T cells sorted from blood. This TCR was sampled from a man aged 30 to 39 in good health. This sequence joins TRBV7-9 and TRBJ2-3, with D tentatively TRBD1 (6 bases). CDR3 sequence (DNA): TGTGCCAGCAGCCCAGTACGGACAGATGAAGTCACAGATACGCAGTATTTT. It yields the protein CASSPVRTDEVTDTQYF.